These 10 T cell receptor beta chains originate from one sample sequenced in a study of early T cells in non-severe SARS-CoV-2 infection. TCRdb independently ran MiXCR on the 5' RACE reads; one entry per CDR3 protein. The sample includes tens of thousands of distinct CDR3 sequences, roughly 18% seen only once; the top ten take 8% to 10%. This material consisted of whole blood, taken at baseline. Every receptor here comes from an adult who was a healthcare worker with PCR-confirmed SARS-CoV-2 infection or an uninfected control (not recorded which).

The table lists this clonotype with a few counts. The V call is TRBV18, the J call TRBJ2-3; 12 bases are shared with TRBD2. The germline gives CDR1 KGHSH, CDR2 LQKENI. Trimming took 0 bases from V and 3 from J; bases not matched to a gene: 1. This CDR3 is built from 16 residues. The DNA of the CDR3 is TGTGCCAGCTCACCACCGCTAGCGGGAGGGACAGATACGCAGTATTTT. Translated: CASSPPLAGGTDTQYF.

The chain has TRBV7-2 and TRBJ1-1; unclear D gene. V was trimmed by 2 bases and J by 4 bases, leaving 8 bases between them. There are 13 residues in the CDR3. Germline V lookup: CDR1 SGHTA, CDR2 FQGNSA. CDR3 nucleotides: TGTGCCAGCAGCTTACCCCCCGGCACTGAAGCTTTCTTT. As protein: CASSLPPGTEAFF.

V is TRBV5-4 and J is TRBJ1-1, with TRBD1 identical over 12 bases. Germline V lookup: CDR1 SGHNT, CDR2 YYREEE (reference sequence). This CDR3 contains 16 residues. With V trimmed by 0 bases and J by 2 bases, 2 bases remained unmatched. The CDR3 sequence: CASSLGGQGANTEAFF. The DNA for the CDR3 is TGTGCCAGCAGCTTGGGGGGACAGGGGGCCAACACTGAAGCTTTCTTT.

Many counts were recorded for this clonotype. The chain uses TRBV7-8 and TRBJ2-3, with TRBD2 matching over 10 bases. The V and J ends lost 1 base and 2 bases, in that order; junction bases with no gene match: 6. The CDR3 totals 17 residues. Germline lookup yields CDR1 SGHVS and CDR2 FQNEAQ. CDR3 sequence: CASSLDPSGGNTDTQYF. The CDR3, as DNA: TGTGCCAGCAGCTTAGACCCTAGCGGGGGTAACACAGATACGCAGTATTTT.

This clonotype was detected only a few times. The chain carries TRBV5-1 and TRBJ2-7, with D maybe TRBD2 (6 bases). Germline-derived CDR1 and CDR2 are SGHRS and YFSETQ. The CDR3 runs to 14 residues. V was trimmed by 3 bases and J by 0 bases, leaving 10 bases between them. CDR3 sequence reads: CASSSGLHSYEQYF. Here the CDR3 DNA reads TGCGCCAGCAGCTCGGGACTCCACTCCTACGAGCAGTACTTC.

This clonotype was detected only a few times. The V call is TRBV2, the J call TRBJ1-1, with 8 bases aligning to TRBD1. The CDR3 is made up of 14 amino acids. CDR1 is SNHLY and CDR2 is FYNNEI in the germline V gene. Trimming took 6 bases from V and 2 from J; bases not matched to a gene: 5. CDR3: CASRVTGVNTEAFF. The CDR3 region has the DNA TGTGCCAGCAGGGTGACAGGGGTCAACACTGAAGCTTTCTTT.

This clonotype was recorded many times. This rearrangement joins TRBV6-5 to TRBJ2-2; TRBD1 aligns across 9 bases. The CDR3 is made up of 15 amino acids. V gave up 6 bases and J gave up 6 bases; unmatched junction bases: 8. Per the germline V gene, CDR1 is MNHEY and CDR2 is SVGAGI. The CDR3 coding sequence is TGTGCCAGCAGCTCGGACAGGGGAAGGGCCGGGGAGCTGTTTTTT. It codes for CASSSDRGRAGELFF.

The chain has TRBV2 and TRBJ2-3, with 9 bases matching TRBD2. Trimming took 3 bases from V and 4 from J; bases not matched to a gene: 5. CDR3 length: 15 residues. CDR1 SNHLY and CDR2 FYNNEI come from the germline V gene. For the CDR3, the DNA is TGTGCCAGCAGTGAGGGCGGGAGGGGCCCAGATACGCAGTATTTT. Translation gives CASSEGGRGPDTQYF.

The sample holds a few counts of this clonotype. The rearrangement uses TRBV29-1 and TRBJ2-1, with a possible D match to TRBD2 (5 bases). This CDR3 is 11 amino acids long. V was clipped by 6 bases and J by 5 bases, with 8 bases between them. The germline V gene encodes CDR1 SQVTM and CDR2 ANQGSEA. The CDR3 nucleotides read TGCAGCGTAACTAGGAACAATGAGCAGTTCTTC. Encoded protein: CSVTRNNEQFF.

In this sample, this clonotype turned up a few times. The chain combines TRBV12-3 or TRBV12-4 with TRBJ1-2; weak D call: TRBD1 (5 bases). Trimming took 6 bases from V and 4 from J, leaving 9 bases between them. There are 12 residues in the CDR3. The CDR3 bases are TGTGCCAGCAGGCGGGGGACCTATGGCTACACCTTC. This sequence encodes CASRRGTYGYTF.